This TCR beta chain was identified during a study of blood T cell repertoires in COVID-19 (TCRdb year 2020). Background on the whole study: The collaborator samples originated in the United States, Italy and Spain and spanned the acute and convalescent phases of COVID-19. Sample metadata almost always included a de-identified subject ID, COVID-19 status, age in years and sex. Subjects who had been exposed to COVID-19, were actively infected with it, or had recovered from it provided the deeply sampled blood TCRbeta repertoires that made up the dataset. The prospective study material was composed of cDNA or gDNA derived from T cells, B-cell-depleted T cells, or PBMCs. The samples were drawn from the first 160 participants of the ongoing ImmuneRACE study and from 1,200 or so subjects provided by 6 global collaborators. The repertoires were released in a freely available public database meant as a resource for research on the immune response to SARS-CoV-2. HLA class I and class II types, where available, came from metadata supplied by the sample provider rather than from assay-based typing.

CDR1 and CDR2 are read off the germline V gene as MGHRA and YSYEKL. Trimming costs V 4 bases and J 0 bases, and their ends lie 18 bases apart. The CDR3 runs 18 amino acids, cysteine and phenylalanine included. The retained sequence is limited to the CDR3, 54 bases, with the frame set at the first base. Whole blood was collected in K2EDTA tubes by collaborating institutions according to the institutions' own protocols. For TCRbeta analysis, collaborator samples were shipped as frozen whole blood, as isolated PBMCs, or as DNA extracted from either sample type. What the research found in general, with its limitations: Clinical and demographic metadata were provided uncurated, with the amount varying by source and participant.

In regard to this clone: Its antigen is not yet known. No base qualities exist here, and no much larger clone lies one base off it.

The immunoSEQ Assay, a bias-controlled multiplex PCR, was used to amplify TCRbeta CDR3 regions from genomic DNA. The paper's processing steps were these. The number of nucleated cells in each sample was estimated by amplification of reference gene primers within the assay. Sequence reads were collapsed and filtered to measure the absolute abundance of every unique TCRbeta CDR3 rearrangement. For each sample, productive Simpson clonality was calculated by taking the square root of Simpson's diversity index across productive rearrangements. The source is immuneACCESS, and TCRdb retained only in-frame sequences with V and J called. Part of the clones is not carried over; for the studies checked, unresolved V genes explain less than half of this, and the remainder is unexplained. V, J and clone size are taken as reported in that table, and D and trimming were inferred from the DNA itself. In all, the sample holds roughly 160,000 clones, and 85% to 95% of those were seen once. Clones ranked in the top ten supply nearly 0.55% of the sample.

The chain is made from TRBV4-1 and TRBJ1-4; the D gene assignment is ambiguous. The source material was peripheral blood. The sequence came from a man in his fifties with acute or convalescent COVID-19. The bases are TGCGCCAGCAGCCTAACCCCGGTACTGGGAGCAACTAATGAAAAACTGTTTTTT. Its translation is CASSLTPVLGATNEKLFF.